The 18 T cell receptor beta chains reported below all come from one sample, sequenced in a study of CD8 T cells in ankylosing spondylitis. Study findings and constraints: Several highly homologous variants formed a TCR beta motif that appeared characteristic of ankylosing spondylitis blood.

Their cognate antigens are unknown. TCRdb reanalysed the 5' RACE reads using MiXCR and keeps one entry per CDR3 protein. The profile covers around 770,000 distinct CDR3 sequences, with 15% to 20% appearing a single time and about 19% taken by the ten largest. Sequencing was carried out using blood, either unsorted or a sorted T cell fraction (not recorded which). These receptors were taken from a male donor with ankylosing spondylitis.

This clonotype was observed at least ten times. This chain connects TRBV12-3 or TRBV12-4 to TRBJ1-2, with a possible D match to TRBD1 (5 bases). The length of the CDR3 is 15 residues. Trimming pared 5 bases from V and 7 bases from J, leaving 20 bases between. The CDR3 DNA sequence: TGTGCCAGCAGTCCTTTGGGGCAGGCCGGGGTTGGCTACACCTTC. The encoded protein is CASSPLGQAGVGYTF.

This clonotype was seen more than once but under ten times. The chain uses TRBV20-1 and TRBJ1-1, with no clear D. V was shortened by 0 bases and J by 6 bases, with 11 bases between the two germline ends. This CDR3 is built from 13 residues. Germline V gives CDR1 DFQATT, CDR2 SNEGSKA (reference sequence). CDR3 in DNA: TGCAGTGCTAGAGACGTCCAGATAGCTGAAGCTTTCTTT. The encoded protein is CSARDVQIAEAFF.

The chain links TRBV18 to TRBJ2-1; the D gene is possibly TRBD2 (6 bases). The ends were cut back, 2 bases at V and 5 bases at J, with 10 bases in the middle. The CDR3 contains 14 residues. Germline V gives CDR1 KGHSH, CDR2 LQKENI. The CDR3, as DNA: TGTGCCAGCTCACCATTGTCGGGGGACAATGAGCAGTTCTTC. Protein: CASSPLSGDNEQFF.

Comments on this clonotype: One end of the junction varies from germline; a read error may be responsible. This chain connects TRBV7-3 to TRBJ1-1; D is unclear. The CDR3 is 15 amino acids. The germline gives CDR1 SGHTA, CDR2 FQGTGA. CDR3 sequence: CASSLTGRTDTEAFF. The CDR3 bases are TGTGCCAGCAGCCTAACCGGGAGAACGGATACTGAAGCTTTCTTT.

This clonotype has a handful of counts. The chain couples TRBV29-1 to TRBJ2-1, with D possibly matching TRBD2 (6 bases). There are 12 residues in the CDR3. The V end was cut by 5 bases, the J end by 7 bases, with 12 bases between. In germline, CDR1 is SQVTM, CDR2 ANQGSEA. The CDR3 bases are TGCAGCGTTCAAAGGGAGGAAAATGAGCAGTTCTTC. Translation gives CSVQREENEQFF.

The CDR3 is CASSFVVQPTGELFF. CDR3 coding DNA: TGCGCCAGCAGCTTCGTGGTTCAGCCTACCGGGGAGCTGTTTTTT. The rearrangement joins TRBV5-1 to TRBJ2-2, with D hard to call. The V end was cut by 2 bases, the J end by 5 bases, with 13 bases between. The germline CDR1 and CDR2 sequences are SGHRS and YFSETQ. CDR3 length: 15 residues.

The CDR3 protein is CSARDINQPQHF. CDR3 sequence (DNA): TGCAGTGCCCGGGACATCAATCAGCCCCAGCATTTT. The rearrangement links TRBV20-1 to TRBJ1-5, with D tentatively TRBD1 (6 bases). This CDR3 has 12 amino acids. Trimming left V 6 bases short and J 3 bases short, with 9 bases between. CDR1 DFQATT and CDR2 SNEGSKA come from the germline V gene (reference sequence).

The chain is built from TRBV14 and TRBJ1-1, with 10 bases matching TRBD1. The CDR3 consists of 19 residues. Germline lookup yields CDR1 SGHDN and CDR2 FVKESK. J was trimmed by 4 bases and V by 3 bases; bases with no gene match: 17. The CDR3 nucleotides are TGTGCCAGCAGCCACGGGGTCGGGACAGGGGATGATTGGTCCACTGAAGCTTTCTTT. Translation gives CASSHGVGTGDDWSTEAFF. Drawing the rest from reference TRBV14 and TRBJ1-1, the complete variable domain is EAGVTQFPSHSVIEKGQTVTLRCDPISGHDNLYWYRRVMGKEIKFLLHFVKESKQDESGMPNNRFLAERTGGTYSTLKVQPAELEDSGVYFCASSHGVGTGDDWSTEAFFGQGTRLTVV.

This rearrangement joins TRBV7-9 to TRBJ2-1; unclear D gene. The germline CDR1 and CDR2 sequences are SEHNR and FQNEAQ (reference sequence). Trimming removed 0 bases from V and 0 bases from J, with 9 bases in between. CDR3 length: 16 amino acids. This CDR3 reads CASSLARVNSYNEQFF. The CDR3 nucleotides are TGTGCCAGCAGCTTAGCAAGGGTTAACTCCTACAATGAGCAGTTCTTC.

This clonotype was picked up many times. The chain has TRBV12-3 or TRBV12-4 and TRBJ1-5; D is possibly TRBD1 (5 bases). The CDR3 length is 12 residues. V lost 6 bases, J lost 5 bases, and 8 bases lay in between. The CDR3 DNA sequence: TGTGCCAGCAGGACGACAGATCAGCCCCAGCATTTT. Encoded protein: CASRTTDQPQHF.

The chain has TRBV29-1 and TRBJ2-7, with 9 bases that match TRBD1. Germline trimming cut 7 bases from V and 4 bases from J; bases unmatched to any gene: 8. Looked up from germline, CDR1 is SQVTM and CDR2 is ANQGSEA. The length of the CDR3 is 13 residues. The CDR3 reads CSARQGEFYEQYF. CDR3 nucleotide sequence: TGCAGCGCTCGACAGGGGGAGTTTTACGAGCAGTACTTC.

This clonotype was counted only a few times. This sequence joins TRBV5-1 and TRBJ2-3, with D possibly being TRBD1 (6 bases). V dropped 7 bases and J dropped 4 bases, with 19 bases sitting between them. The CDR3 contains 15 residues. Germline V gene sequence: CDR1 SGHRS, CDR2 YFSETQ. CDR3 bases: TGCGCCAGCCGGTCTGGACAGATAGGCCCAGATACGCAGTATTTT. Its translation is CASRSGQIGPDTQYF. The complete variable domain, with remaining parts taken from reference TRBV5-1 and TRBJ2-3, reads KAGVTQTPRYLIKTRGQQVTLSCSPISGHRSVSWYQQTPGQGLQFLFEYFSETQRNKGNFPGRFSGRQFSNSRSEMNVSTLELGDSALYLCASRSGQIGPDTQYFGPGTRLTVL.

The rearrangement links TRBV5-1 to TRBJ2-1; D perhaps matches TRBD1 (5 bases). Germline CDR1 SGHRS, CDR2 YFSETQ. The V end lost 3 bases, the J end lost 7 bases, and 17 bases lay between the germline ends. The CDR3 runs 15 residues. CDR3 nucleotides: TGCGCCAGCAGCTCCTCATCAGGGCAAGGGAATGAGCAGTTCTTC. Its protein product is CASSSSSGQGNEQFF.

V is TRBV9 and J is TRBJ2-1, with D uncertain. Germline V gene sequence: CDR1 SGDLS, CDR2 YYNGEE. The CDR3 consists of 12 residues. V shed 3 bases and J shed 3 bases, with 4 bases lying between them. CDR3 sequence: CASSGNYNEQFF. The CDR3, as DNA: TGTGCCAGCAGCGGAAACTACAATGAGCAGTTCTTC.

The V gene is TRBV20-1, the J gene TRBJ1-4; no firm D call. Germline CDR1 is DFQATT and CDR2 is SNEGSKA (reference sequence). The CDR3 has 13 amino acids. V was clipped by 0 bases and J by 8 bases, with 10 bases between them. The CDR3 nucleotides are TGCAGTGCTAGAGATAGGGCTTCCGAAAAACTGTTTTTT. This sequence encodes CSARDRASEKLFF.

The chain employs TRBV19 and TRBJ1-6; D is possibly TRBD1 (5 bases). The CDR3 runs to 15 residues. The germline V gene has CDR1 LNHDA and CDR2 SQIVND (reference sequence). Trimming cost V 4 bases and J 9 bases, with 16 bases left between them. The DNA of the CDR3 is TGTGCCAGTAGTACCTTAACAGGATTGGGTTCACCCCTCCACTTT. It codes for CASSTLTGLGSPLHF.

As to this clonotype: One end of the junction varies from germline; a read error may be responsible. The CDR3 region is CASSEGQGRTISF. CDR3 DNA sequence: TGTGCCAGCAGTGAGGGACAGGGAAGGACCATTAGCTTC. J is TRBJ2-5 and V is TRBV2, with 9 bases identical to TRBD1. There are 13 residues in the CDR3. Germline V CDR1 and CDR2: SNHLY, FYNNEI.

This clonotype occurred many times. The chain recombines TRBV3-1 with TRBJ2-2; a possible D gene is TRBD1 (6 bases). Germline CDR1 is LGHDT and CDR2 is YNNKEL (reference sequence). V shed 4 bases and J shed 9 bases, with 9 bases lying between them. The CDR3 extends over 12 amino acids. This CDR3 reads CASSPQGRELFF. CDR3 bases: TGTGCCAGCAGCCCACAGGGTCGGGAGCTGTTTTTT.